Each of the 17 T cell receptor beta chains below was sequenced from the same sample in a study of T cells in Graves' hyperthyroidism and ophthalmopathy. RNA transcripts gave rise to amplified TCR beta CDR3 regions. The study used the HTBI primer set for a first-round RT-PCR of the TCR CDR3. MiXCR, applied by TCRdb to the multiplex PCR reads, yields one record per CDR3 protein. The repertoire holds about 350,000 distinct CDR3 sequences, about 15% seen once, with 20% to 25% in the top ten. The sequenced sample was blood. The receptors were sampled from a woman in her 30s with Graves' hyperthyroidism.

V is TRBV9 and J is TRBJ2-5; D ambiguous. This CDR3 contains 12 residues. Trimming took 5 bases from V and 6 from J, leaving 11 bases between them. The germline CDR1 and CDR2 sequences are SGDLS and YYNGEE. CDR3 region: CASRVAYKTQYF. CDR3 bases: TGTGCCAGCAGAGTGGCTTATAAGACCCAGTACTTC.

In its sample, this clonotype was seen a few times. The V and J genes are TRBV7-2 and TRBJ2-7, with no clear D. V was clipped by 4 bases and J by 3 bases, with 7 bases between them. In germline, CDR1 is SGHTA, CDR2 FQGNSA. This CDR3 is 12 amino acids long. CDR3 nucleotide sequence: TGTGCCAGCAGCTCCGCAGGCTACGAGCAGTACTTC. Translated: CASSSAGYEQYF.

The CDR3 loop is CASSSLTKRNIQYF. CDR3 nucleotide sequence: TGTGCCAGCAGTTCCCTAACGAAGAGAAACATTCAGTACTTC. The chain is built from TRBV27 and TRBJ2-4; D is ambiguous. CDR3 length: 14 residues. V was trimmed by 4 bases and J by 6 bases, leaving 13 bases between them. The germline CDR1 and CDR2 sequences are MNHEY and SMNVEV (reference sequence).

This clonotype was detected many times. This chain joins TRBV20-1 and TRBJ1-1, with 7 bases matching TRBD1. The CDR3 consists of 15 residues. CDR1 is DFQATT and CDR2 is SNEGSKA in the germline V gene (reference sequence). V lost 0 bases, J lost 4 bases, and 8 bases stayed unmatched. CDR3: CSARDQRGLPTEAFF. For the CDR3, the DNA is TGCAGTGCTAGAGACCAGAGGGGGCTCCCCACTGAAGCTTTCTTT.

The chain uses TRBV12-3 or TRBV12-4 and TRBJ2-2; 10 bases fit TRBD1. The J segment lost 7 bases and the V segment lost 3 bases, leaving 14 bases of the junction unmatched. The CDR3 has 18 residues. The CDR3 nucleotides are TGTGCCAGCAGTTTTACTTCCGGTGGGGACAGGGGCCACGGGGAGCTGTTTTTT. It specifies CASSFTSGGDRGHGELFF.

This clonotype has a handful of counts. The chain recombines TRBV29-1 with TRBJ1-2; a weak D match, TRBD1 (6 bases). This CDR3 is built from 11 residues. CDR1 is SQVTM and CDR2 is ANQGSEA in the germline V gene. V lost 6 bases, J lost 7 bases, and 12 bases lay in between. The CDR3 is CSVLQGLGYTF. The CDR3 nucleotides are TGCAGCGTATTACAGGGCCTTGGCTACACCTTC.

This clonotype was picked up many times. This chain joins TRBV6-1 and TRBJ2-7; D not certain. Per the germline V gene, CDR1 is MNHNS and CDR2 is SASEGT. V dropped 0 bases and J dropped 1 base, with 10 bases sitting between them. CDR3 length: 15 amino acids. For the CDR3, the DNA is TGTGCCAGCAGTGAAGCGCCGGACGGTTCCTACGAGCAGTACTTC. Its protein product is CASSEAPDGSYEQYF.

The rearrangement links TRBV19 to TRBJ2-4, with D tentatively TRBD2 (5 bases). The germline V gene encodes CDR1 LNHDA and CDR2 SQIVND (reference sequence). With 7 bases removed from V and 2 bases from J, the gap between germline ends came to 18 bases. The CDR3 consists of 16 residues. The CDR3 here is CASKDGSGSSKNIQYF. Written as DNA, the CDR3 is TGTGCCAGTAAGGATGGTTCGGGGTCTTCCAAAAACATTCAGTACTTC. Supplemented by reference TRBV19 and TRBJ2-4, the full variable domain reads DGGITQSPKYLFRKEGQNVTLSCEQNLNHDAMYWYRQDPGQGLRLIYYSQIVNDFQKGDIAEGYSVSREKKESFPLTVTSAQKNPTAFYLCASKDGSGSSKNIQYFGAGTRLSVL.

At least ten counts were recorded for this clonotype. The chain links TRBV20-1 to TRBJ1-1, with D possibly matching TRBD1 (5 bases). CDR1 is DFQATT and CDR2 is SNEGSKA in the germline V gene (reference sequence). The V end lost 6 bases, the J end lost 7 bases, and 15 bases lay between the germline ends. The CDR3 runs 12 residues. The CDR3 coding sequence is TGCAGTGCAGTAGCGGGGCGTGGTGAAGCTTTCTTT. It is translated as CSAVAGRGEAFF.

There are a few counts of this clonotype. The gene calls are TRBV28 and TRBJ2-6; 8 bases are shared with TRBD1. CDR3 length: 16 amino acids. The germline V gene encodes CDR1 MDHEN and CDR2 SYDVKM. The V gene end was trimmed by 6 bases and the J gene end by 2 bases; junction bases not matched to a gene: 6. In DNA form, the CDR3 reads TGTGCCAGCAGCCATGACAGGGGTCCTGGGGCCAACGTCCTGACTTTC. It specifies CASSHDRGPGANVLTF.

This clonotype appeared many times. The chain combines TRBV28 with TRBJ2-1, with D tentatively TRBD1 (6 bases). Germline values: CDR1 MDHEN, CDR2 SYDVKM. This CDR3 region has 13 residues. The V end lost 10 bases, the J end lost 9 bases, and 19 bases lay between the germline ends. CDR3: CATGETGSGEQFF. The CDR3 nucleotides read TGTGCCACCGGAGAAACAGGGTCGGGTGAGCAGTTCTTC. Based on the CDR3 plus reference TRBV28 and TRBJ2-1, the full variable domain is DVKVTQSSRYLVKRTGEKVFLECVQDMDHENMFWYRQDPGLGLRLIYFSYDVKMKEKGDIPEGYSVSREKKERFSLILESASTNQTSMYLCATGETGSGEQFFGPGTRLTVL.

This clonotype was seen repeatedly, ten times or more. This sequence joins TRBV28 and TRBJ2-7, with 7 bases aligning to TRBD1. Per germline, CDR1 MDHEN and CDR2 SYDVKM. The CDR3 covers 14 residues. V trimming: 7 bases; J trimming: 3 bases; junction bases outside the gene matches: 9. CDR3 bases: TGTGCCAGCACCTTAGGACAGGAATTCTACGAGCAGTACTTC. It yields the protein CASTLGQEFYEQYF.

Worth noting for this clonotype: A much larger clone sits a single nucleotide away, making a read error possible. J is TRBJ1-5 and V is TRBV28; 8 bases fit TRBD1. The CDR3 has 15 amino acids. CDR1 MDHEN and CDR2 SYDVKM come from the germline V gene. The CDR3 region has the DNA TGTGCCGGCAGGAATCAGGGGGCAAAGGGTCAGCCCCAGCATTTT. It encodes CAGRNQGAKGQPQHF.

This clonotype was seen only a few times. A junction boundary mismatches the germline segment, possibly from a read error. The chain has TRBV3-1 and TRBJ1-1; TRBD1 aligns across 7 bases. CDR3 size: 15 residues. Germline V gene data show CDR1 as LGHDT and CDR2 as YNNKEL (reference sequence). The CDR3 DNA reads as TGTGCCAGCAGCCAAGATCAGGGGGTGAATACTGAAGCTTTCTTT. The encoded protein is CASSQDQGVNTEAFF.

The table lists this clonotype with many counts. The rearrangement joins TRBV20-1 to TRBJ2-1; the D is unclear. Per the germline V gene, CDR1 is DFQATT and CDR2 is SNEGSKA (reference sequence). This CDR3 is built from 10 residues. Trimming stripped 2 bases from V and 5 bases from J, with 1 base between. The CDR3 nucleotides are TGCAGTGCTAGAAACAATGAGCAGTTCTTC. Its protein is CSARNNEQFF.

This clonotype was picked up many times. The chain links TRBV2 to TRBJ1-5; D might be TRBD1 (5 bases). Germline values: CDR1 SNHLY, CDR2 FYNNEI. The CDR3 extends over 15 amino acids. Trimming took off 6 bases at V and 0 bases at J, with 12 bases between the two ends. CDR3 sequence (DNA): TGTGCCAGCAGCGGACACCCTAATAGCAATCAGCCCCAGCATTTT. Translated, it gives CASSGHPNSNQPQHF. The complete variable domain, with remaining parts taken from reference TRBV2 and TRBJ1-5, reads EPEVTQTPSHQVTQMGQEVILRCVPISNHLYFYWYRQILGQKVEFLVSFYNNEISEKSEIFDDQFSVERPDGSNFTLKIRSTKLEDSAMYFCASSGHPNSNQPQHFGDGTRLSIL.

In its sample, this clonotype was seen a few times. The gene calls are TRBV3-1 and TRBJ2-1, with 11 positions matching TRBD2. Unmatched junction bases numbered 20, after V lost 1 base and J lost 3 bases. This CDR3 contains 22 residues. Germline-derived CDR1 and CDR2 are LGHDT and YNNKEL (reference sequence). CDR3 loop: CASSQVHPPGLAEALFYNEQFF. CDR3 in DNA: TGTGCCAGCAGCCAAGTCCATCCCCCGGGACTAGCGGAAGCATTATTCTACAATGAGCAGTTCTTC.